The clone carrying this T cell receptor (beta chain) appeared a single time. The record originates from a study of CD8+ T cells in alopecia areata. On the study more broadly: Treated patients took oral tofacitinib at 5 to 10 mg twice daily.

As the sequencing template, cDNA was produced by extracting RNA and reverse transcribing it. TCRdb's table, derived via immunoSEQ multiplex PCR, lists solely in-frame clones and lacks some. Found here are 100,000 to 150,000 clones, 58% of them singletons; the top ten hold 4.5%. The V gene lost 0 bases and the J gene lost 2 bases, with 11 bases spanning the gap. The CDR3 is 15 amino acids. Germline lookup yields CDR1 GTSNPN and CDR2 SVGIG (reference sequence). This rearrangement joins TRBV30 to TRBJ1-3; D is ambiguous. The starting material was CD4+ T cells sorted from blood, obtained at week 0. The TCR sequence derives from a human donor with alopecia areata. The CDR3 here is CAWSVGEVTGNTIYF. The CDR3 nucleotides read TGTGCCTGGAGTGTCGGAGAAGTGACTGGAAACACCATATATTTT. Variable domain in full (rest from reference TRBV30 and TRBJ1-3): SQTIHQWPATLVQPVGSPLSLECTVEGTSNPNLYWYRQAAGRGLQLLFYSVGIGQISSEVPQNLSASRPQDRQFILSSKKLLLSDSGFYLCAWSVGEVTGNTIYFGEGSWLTVV.